Presented here are 13 T cell receptor beta chains from one specimen sequenced in a study of read filtering for tumor transcriptome and immune sequencing. The library was built from around 380 ng RNA with molecular barcoded adaptors for alpha/delta and beta/gamma chains. MiXCR, applied by TCRdb to the reads, yields one record per CDR3 protein. The sample has around 58,000 distinct CDR3 sequences; about 15% are singletons. Sequencing input: a population of CD138-negative cells sorted from bone marrow. The receptors stem from a donor at least 40 years old with multiple myeloma.

This clonotype appeared many times. The V and J genes are TRBV27 and TRBJ2-7; TRBD2 agrees at 13 bases. CDR3 size: 15 residues. Losses at the gene ends were 1 base for V and 11 bases for J; bases not matched to a gene: 8. Germline CDR1 is MNHEY and CDR2 is SMNVEV (reference sequence). The CDR3 coding sequence is TGTGCCAGCAGTTTATTGGGTACTAGCGGGAGGGGGGAGTACTTC. Residues: CASSLLGTSGRGEYF.

This clonotype has at least ten counts. J is TRBJ1-1 and V is TRBV10-3, with a possible D match to TRBD1 (5 bases). The CDR3 covers 17 residues. Germline loops: CDR1 ENHRY, CDR2 SYGVKD. The V gene lost 4 bases and the J gene lost 0 bases, with 18 bases spanning the gap. Written as DNA, the CDR3 is TGTGCCATCAGTGGCGTGGGGGGGGGTTCTATGAACACTGAAGCTTTCTTT. Amino acids: CAISGVGGGSMNTEAFF.

Many counts were recorded for this clonotype. The rearrangement joins TRBV5-1 to TRBJ2-2; D is perhaps TRBD2 (6 bases). With 0 bases removed from V and 6 bases from J, the gap between germline ends came to 12 bases. This CDR3 has 15 amino acids. The germline CDR1 and CDR2 sequences are SGHRS and YFSETQ. CDR3 region: CASSLGGGVAGELFF. Here the CDR3 DNA reads TGCGCCAGCAGCTTGGGCGGAGGGGTAGCCGGGGAGCTGTTTTTT.

The sample holds many counts of this clonotype. This chain uses TRBV6-6 with TRBJ2-3; 14 bases are a match to TRBD2. Looked up from germline, CDR1 is MNHNY and CDR2 is SVGAGI (reference sequence). This CDR3 has 17 residues. V lost 7 bases, J lost 1 base, and 7 bases stayed unmatched. The chain's CDR3 is CASTGLAGDQGTDTQYF. CDR3 nucleotides: TGTGCCAGCACGGGACTAGCGGGAGACCAGGGCACAGATACGCAGTATTTT.

In its sample, this clonotype was seen a few times. One base away lies a much larger clone, so this may be a sequencing read error. The chain links TRBV24-1 to TRBJ2-1, with D tentatively TRBD2 (6 bases). CDR1 KGHDR and CDR2 SFDVKD come from the germline V gene. V lost 9 bases and J lost 3, with 14 bases in between. The CDR3 consists of 14 residues. CDR3 coding DNA: TGTGCCACCGGGATAACGGGACTCTACAATGAGCAGTTCTTC. This encodes CATGITGLYNEQFF.

In this sample, this clonotype turned up many times. The genes are TRBV30 and TRBJ1-1; 8 bases fit TRBD1. This CDR3 contains 13 residues. The V gene end was trimmed by 1 base and the J gene end by 9 bases; junction bases not matched to a gene: 7. Germline values: CDR1 GTSNPN, CDR2 SVGIG (reference sequence). The CDR3, as DNA: TGTGCCTGGAGTGCCGGGACAGGAGGACAAGCTTTCTTT. It codes for CAWSAGTGGQAFF.

In its sample, this clonotype was seen many times. V usage is TRBV11-3 and J usage is TRBJ2-1; no clear D gene. The CDR3 consists of 12 residues. Trimming stripped 7 bases from V and 9 bases from J, with 13 bases between. Germline V gene lookup returns CDR1 SGHNT and CDR2 YENEEA. Written as DNA, the CDR3 is TGTGCCAGCAACCGAATCGGTATTGAGCAGTTCTTC. Its translation: CASNRIGIEQFF. The full variable domain, in which reference TRBV11-3 and TRBJ2-1 provide the parts outside the CDR3, is EAGVVQSPRYKIIEKKQPVAFWCNPISGHNTLYWYLQNLGQGPELLIRYENEEAVDDSQLPKDRFSAERLKGVDSTLKIQPAELGDSAVYLCASNRIGIEQFFGPGTRLTVL.

This clonotype has at least ten counts. V and J are TRBV12-3 or TRBV12-4 and TRBJ2-2; 14 nucleotides match TRBD2. The V and J ends lost 5 bases and 5 bases, in that order; junction bases with no gene match: 10. The CDR3 is 18 residues long. The CDR3 region is CASSPRLAGGYSTGELFF. DNA of the CDR3: TGTGCCAGCAGTCCACGACTAGCGGGAGGGTATTCGACCGGGGAGCTGTTTTTT.

Many counts were recorded for this clonotype. This chain joins TRBV29-1 and TRBJ2-7, with TRBD1 matching over 8 bases. The J segment lost 9 bases and the V segment lost 7 bases, leaving 11 bases of the junction unmatched. The germline V gene encodes CDR1 SQVTM and CDR2 ANQGSEA. This CDR3 comprises 12 residues. CDR3 loop: CSATDRDQGQYF. The CDR3, as DNA: TGCAGCGCTACGGACAGGGACCAGGGGCAGTACTTC.

This clonotype was detected once. The rearrangement uses TRBV5-6 and TRBJ2-5, with no clear D. This CDR3 is built from 13 residues. The germline V gene encodes CDR1 SGHDT and CDR2 YYEEEE. Trimming cost V 2 bases and J 5 bases, with 10 bases left between them. The CDR3 region has the DNA TGTGCCAGCAGCTTTAGGGAACAGGAGACCCAGTACTTC. Translation: CASSFREQETQYF.

This clonotype was seen a few times. The chain uses TRBV20-1 and TRBJ1-1; 7 positions agree with TRBD1. Germline V gene data show CDR1 as DFQATT and CDR2 as SNEGSKA (reference sequence). The length of the CDR3 is 14 residues. J lost 1 base, V lost 5 bases, and 7 bases had no gene match. The CDR3 loop reads CSARRDSRNTEAFF. The DNA for the CDR3 is TGCAGTGCTCGCAGGGACAGTAGGAACACTGAAGCTTTCTTT.

Ten or more counts support this clonotype. The chain combines TRBV6-5 with TRBJ2-7; 8 bases agree with TRBD1. This CDR3 spans 16 amino acids. Trimming at V came to 1 base and at J to 2 bases, leaving 7 bases not matched to a gene. Germline V gene data show CDR1 as MNHEY and CDR2 as SVGAGI. The DNA of the CDR3 is TGTGCCAGCAGTTACTGGAGACAGGGGAGCACCTACGAGCAGTACTTC. Protein product: CASSYWRQGSTYEQYF.

The table lists this clonotype with many counts. This chain links TRBV29-1 with TRBJ2-3, with TRBD2 matching over 8 bases. With V trimmed by 5 bases and J by 4 bases, 2 bases remained unmatched. CDR1 and CDR2 from the germline V gene are SQVTM and ANQGSEA. This CDR3 is built from 12 residues. Here the CDR3 reads CSVSGLADTQYF. The CDR3 DNA is TGCAGCGTTTCGGGACTAGCAGATACGCAGTATTTT.